This passage covers 10 T cell receptor beta chains from one sample sequenced in a study of blood T cells in healthy people across ages. A second PCR of about 7 to 12 cycles used a sample-barcoded 5' primer and a J-beta primer mix. TCRdb independently ran MiXCR on the 5' RACE reads; one entry per CDR3 protein. The data hold approximately 900,000 distinct CDR3 sequences, with almost 30% observed a single time. Separately, the same data were catalogued under a study of T cells of mothers and their children.

Sequencing used blood. The receptors stem from a woman aged 40-49 years in good health.

This clonotype was seen only a few times. V and J are TRBV12-3 or TRBV12-4 and TRBJ2-2; the D gene is possibly TRBD2 (5 bases). The CDR3 covers 18 residues. V was trimmed by 6 bases and J by 1 base, leaving 21 bases between them. For the CDR3, the DNA is TGTGCCAGCAGGGCTCGGTTAGAGGCGGGCCGGAACACCGGGGAGCTGTTTTTT. Amino acid sequence: CASRARLEAGRNTGELFF.

This clonotype was counted a few times. This sequence joins TRBV20-1 and TRBJ1-4, with 7 positions matching TRBD1. The CDR3 has 12 residues. Germline V CDR1 and CDR2: DFQATT, SNEGSKA (reference sequence). V shed 7 bases and J 4 bases; nucleotides not matched to a gene: 3. DNA of the CDR3: TGCAGTGGGGGACAGTTTAATGAAAAACTGTTTTTT. This gives the protein CSGGQFNEKLFF.

The chain is built from TRBV5-8 and TRBJ2-2, with D possibly TRBD2 on 6 matching bases. V dropped 4 bases and J dropped 7 bases, with 17 bases sitting between them. The CDR3 totals 15 residues. Germline-derived CDR1 and CDR2 are SGHTS and YDEGEE. The CDR3 sequence is CASSTLGGTVGELFF. The CDR3 DNA follows: TGTGCCAGCAGCACCCTTGGGGGGACCGTCGGGGAGCTGTTTTTT.

This clonotype has only a few counts. With a much larger clone just one base away, this may be a read error. The chain uses TRBV5-5 and TRBJ2-5; 9 nucleotides match TRBD2. Germline V lookup: CDR1 SGHKS, CDR2 YYEKEE (reference sequence). This CDR3 contains 15 residues. CDR3 DNA sequence: TGTGCCAGCAGCTTGAACAGCGGGGGGTTTGAGACCCGGTACTTC. Protein sequence: CASSLNSGGFETRYF. The full variable domain, completed using reference TRBV5-5 and TRBJ2-5, is DAGVTQSPTHLIKTRGQQVTLRCSPISGHKSVSWYQQVLGQGPQFIFQYYEKEERGRGNFPDRFSARQFPNYSSELNVNALLLGDSALYLCASSLNSGGFETRYFGPGTRLLVL.

This clonotype was seen a handful of times. One end of the junction fails to match germline, which may point to a read error. J is TRBJ1-2 and V is TRBV7-3, with D unresolved. CDR1 and CDR2 from the germline V gene are SGHTA and FQGTGA. This CDR3 region has 13 residues. The CDR3 bases are TGTGCCAGCAGCCCCGCCTCTAACTATGGTTACACCTTC. It yields the protein CASSPASNYGYTF.

This sequence joins TRBV9 and TRBJ2-3, with TRBD2 matching over 8 bases. Losses at the gene ends were 4 bases for V and 0 bases for J; bases not matched to a gene: 7. Germline CDR1 is SGDLS and CDR2 is YYNGEE. This CDR3 is 16 amino acids long. The CDR3 spells CASSTGTRASTDTQYF. The DNA of the CDR3 is TGTGCCAGCAGCACTGGGACTAGAGCTAGCACAGATACGCAGTATTTT.

V gene TRBV7-9 combines with J gene TRBJ2-4; possibly TRBD2 for D (5 bases). Germline values: CDR1 SEHNR, CDR2 FQNEAQ (reference sequence). Trimming shortened V by 5 bases and J by 13 bases, and 24 bases separated the two germline ends. The CDR3 sequence is 15 residues long. Written as DNA, the CDR3 is TGTGCCAGCAGCCCATCGGGATCCCTAATGGATGAGCAGTACTTC. Translated: CASSPSGSLMDEQYF.

About this clonotype itself: A much larger clone sits a single nucleotide away, making a read error possible. The chain has TRBV12-3 or TRBV12-4 and TRBJ1-2; 8 bases fit TRBD1. The V and J ends lost 7 bases and 7 bases, in that order; junction bases with no gene match: 14. The CDR3 is 15 residues long. CDR3 bases: TGTGCCAGCACTCCCTCACAGGGGGAGGTTTGTGGCTACACCTTC. This encodes CASTPSQGEVCGYTF.

The sample holds a few counts of this clonotype. The rearrangement links TRBV28 to TRBJ2-7; TRBD1 matches 8 bases. CDR1 MDHEN and CDR2 SYDVKM come from the germline V gene. The CDR3 consists of 13 residues. Trimming at V came to 4 bases and at J to 9 bases, leaving 8 bases not matched to a gene. Written as DNA, the CDR3 is TGTGCCAGCAGTTCGACAGGGGACGGGGGGCAGTACTTC. It translates to CASSSTGDGGQYF. The complete variable domain, with remaining parts taken from reference TRBV28 and TRBJ2-7, reads DVKVTQSSRYLVKRTGEKVFLECVQDMDHENMFWYRQDPGLGLRLIYFSYDVKMKEKGDIPEGYSVSREKKERFSLILESASTNQTSMYLCASSSTGDGGQYFGPGTRLTVT.

The chain joins TRBV7-3 to TRBJ2-1; 8 bases fit TRBD2. In germline, CDR1 is SGHTA, CDR2 FQGTGA. V lost 5 bases and J lost 4; bases outside the gene matches: 10. The CDR3 spans 16 residues. CDR3 nucleotides: TGTGCCAGCAGCCCCCGAGGGGCGGGGGGTTACAATGAGCAGTTCTTC. Amino acid sequence: CASSPRGAGGYNEQFF.